This T cell receptor beta chain was documented in a study of blood T cell repertoires in COVID-19. Study as a whole: Samples of COVID-19 (acute and convalescent) were obtained from the United States, Italy and Spain. T cells, B-cell-depleted T cells, or PBMCs provided the cDNA or gDNA that served as material.

Method: immunoSEQ multiplex PCR; TCRdb's copy keeps in-frame clones and lacks some. The data contain over 150,000 clones, just over 85% of them singletons. This CDR3 is 14 amino acids long. V was cut by 3 bases and J by 6 bases, with 13 bases left in between. Germline CDR1 is SGHTA and CDR2 is FQGNSA. The cohort comprised adults aged 18 to 89 years residing in about two dozen US areas. Participant-reported clinical history was the basis for cohort assignment. The source material was PBMCs or T cells enriched from blood (not recorded which). The V call is TRBV7-2, the J call TRBJ2-3, with TRBD1 as a possible D gene (5 bases). The receptor was derived from a woman under 30 who had recovered from COVID-19. The CDR3 reads CASSFVGRDDTQYF. CDR3 nucleotide sequence: TGTGCCAGCAGCTTCGTCGGCAGGGATGATACGCAGTATTTT.